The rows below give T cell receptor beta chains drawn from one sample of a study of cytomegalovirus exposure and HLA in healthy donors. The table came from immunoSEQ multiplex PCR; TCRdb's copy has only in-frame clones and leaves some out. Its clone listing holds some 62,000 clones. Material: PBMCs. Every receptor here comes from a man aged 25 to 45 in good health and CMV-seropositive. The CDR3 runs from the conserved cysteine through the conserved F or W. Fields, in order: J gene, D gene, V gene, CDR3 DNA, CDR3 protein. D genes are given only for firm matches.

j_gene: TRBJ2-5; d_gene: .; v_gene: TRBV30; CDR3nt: TGTGCCTGGAAGGCAAGGGGCTTTGAGGAGACCCAGTACTTC; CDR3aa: CAWKARGFEETQYF
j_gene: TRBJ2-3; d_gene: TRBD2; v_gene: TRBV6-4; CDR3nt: TGTGCCAGCAGTGACACTAGCGGGGGGGCCACAGATACGCAGTATTTT; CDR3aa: CASSDTSGGATDTQYF
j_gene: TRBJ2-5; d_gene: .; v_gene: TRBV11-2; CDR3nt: TGTGCCAGCAGCTTGCAGGACAGCCACCAAGAGACCCAGTACTTC; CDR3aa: CASSLQDSHQETQYF
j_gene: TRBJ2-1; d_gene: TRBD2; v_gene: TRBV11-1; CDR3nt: TGTGCCAGCAGCAAAGAAACGGGACTAAACTACAATGAGCAGTTCTTC; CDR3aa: CASSKETGLNYNEQFF
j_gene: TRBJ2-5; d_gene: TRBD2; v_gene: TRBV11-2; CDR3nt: TGTGCCAGCAGCTGGAGCGGGGATGGGACCCAGTACTTC; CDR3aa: CASSWSGDGTQYF
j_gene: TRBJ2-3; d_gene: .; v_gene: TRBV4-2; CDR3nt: TGTGCCAGCAGCCAAGCTATCTCGGGAGATACGCAGTATTTT; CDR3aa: CASSQAISGDTQYF
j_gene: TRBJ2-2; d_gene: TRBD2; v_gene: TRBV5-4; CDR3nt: TGTGCCAGCAGCGCCGGGACTAGCGGAATAAACACCGGGGAGCTGTTTTTT; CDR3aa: CASSAGTSGINTGELFF
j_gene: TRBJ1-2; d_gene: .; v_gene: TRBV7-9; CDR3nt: TGTGCCAGCACCCCAGGAGGGGACTATGGCTACACCTTC; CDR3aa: CASTPGGDYGYTF
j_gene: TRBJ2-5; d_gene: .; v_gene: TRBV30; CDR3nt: TGTGCCTGGAGTGCGGGAATAGCGGTTGGGACCCAGTACTTC; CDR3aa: CAWSAGIAVGTQYF
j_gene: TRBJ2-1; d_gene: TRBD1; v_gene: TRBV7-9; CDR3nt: TGTGCCAGCAGCTCCGGGACAGGGGTCAATGAGCAGTTCTTC; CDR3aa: CASSSGTGVNEQFF
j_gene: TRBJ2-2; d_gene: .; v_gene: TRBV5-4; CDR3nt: TGTGCCAGCAGTAGAATATATACGGAACCGGGCGGGGAGCTGTTTTTT; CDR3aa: CASSRIYTEPGGELFF
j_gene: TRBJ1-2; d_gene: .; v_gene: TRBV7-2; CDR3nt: TGTGCCAGCAGCTTAGTGCAGGGCGGCGCCTATGGCTACACCTTC; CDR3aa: CASSLVQGGAYGYTF
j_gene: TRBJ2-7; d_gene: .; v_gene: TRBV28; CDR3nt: TGTGCAACCGGAGGGCACGAGCAGTACTTC; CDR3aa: CATGGHEQYF
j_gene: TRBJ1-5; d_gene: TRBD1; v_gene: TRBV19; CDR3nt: TGTGCCAGTAGTATAGACCAGGGGGCTAATCAGCCCCAGCATTTT; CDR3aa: CASSIDQGANQPQHF
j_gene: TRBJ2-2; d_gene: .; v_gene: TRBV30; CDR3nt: TGTGCCTGGGGAGGGGGGGGGCCACGAACCGGGGAGCTGTTTTTT; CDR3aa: CAWGGGGPRTGELFF
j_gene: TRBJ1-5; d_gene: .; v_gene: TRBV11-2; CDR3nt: TGTGCCAGCAGCCTGAGGGGGGGTCAGCCCCAGCATTTT; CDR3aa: CASSLRGGQPQHF
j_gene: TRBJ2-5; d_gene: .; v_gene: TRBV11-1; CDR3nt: TGTGCCAGAAGCTTACGAGAGACCCAGTACTTC; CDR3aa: CARSLRETQYF
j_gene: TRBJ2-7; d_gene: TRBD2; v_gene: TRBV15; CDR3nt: TGTGCCACCAGCAGAGATCCCCTAGCGGGAGGAACTTCTTACTCCTACGAGCAGTACTTC; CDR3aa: CATSRDPLAGGTSYSYEQYF
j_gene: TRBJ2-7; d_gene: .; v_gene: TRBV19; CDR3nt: TGTGCCAGTAGTATAGGGCACAGAGCCCTTGACGAGCAGTACTTC; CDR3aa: CASSIGHRALDEQYF
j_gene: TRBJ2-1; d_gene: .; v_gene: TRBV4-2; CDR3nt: TGTGCCAGCAGCCAAGTATTCAATGAGCAGTTCTTC; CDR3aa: CASSQVFNEQFF
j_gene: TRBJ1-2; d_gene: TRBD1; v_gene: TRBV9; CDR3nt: TGTGCCAGCAGCGACGACAGGGGGCCCGCTGACGGCTACACCTTC; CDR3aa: CASSDDRGPADGYTF
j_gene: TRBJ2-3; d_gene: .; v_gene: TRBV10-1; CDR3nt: TGCGCCAGCAGTGAGGCGATTCGAGGGGATACGCAGTATTTT; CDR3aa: CASSEAIRGDTQYF
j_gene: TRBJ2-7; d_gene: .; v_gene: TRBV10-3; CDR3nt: TGTGCCATCAGTGAGTCGGCAGAGGGCTCCGAGCAGTACTTC; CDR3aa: CAISESAEGSEQYF
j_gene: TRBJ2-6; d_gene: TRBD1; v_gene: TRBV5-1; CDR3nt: TGCGCCAGCAGCGTGTGGCAGGGGGCTGGTGGGGCCAACGTCCTGACTTTC; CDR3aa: CASSVWQGAGGANVLTF
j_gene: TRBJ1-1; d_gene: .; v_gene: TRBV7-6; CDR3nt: TGTGCCAGCAGCTTAGGCTTTGCGAGTACTGAAGCTTTCTTT; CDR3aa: CASSLGFASTEAFF
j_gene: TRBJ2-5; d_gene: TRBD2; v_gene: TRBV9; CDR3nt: TGTGCCAGCAGCGTCGGTTCGGGAGGAACAAAAGAGACCCAGTACTTC; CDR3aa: CASSVGSGGTKETQYF
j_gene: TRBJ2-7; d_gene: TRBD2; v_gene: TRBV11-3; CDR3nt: TGTGCCAGCAGCGACCGGGACTACCAGGCCTACGAGCAGTACTTC; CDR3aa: CASSDRDYQAYEQYF
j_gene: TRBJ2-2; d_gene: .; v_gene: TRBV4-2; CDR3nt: TGTGCCAGCAGCCAAGACGGGTACACCGGGGAGCTGTTTTTT; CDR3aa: CASSQDGYTGELFF
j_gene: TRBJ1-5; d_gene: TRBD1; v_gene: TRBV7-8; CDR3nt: TGTGCCAGCAGCTTAGCGAACAGGGGTTCGGGGAATCAGCCCCAGCATTTT; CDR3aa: CASSLANRGSGNQPQHF
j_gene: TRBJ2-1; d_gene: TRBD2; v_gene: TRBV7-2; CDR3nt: TGTGCCAGCAGTGGGACTAGCGGGAGTTTGGACAATGAGCAGTTCTTC; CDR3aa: CASSGTSGSLDNEQFF
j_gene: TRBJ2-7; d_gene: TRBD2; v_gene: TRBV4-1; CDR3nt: TGCGCCAGCAGCCCTTCTCGACTAGCAACCTACGAGCAGTACTTC; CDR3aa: CASSPSRLATYEQYF
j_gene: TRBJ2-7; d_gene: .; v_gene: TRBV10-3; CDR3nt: TGTGCCATCAGTGAGGGCCCCAGGACACGGAACTCCTACGAGCAGTACTTC; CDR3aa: CAISEGPRTRNSYEQYF
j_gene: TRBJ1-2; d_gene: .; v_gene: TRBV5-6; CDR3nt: TGTGCCAGCAGCTTGGGGTGGAGTTTTAACTATGGCTACACCTTC; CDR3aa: CASSLGWSFNYGYTF
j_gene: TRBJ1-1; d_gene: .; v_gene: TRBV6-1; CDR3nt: TGTGCCAGCATCAGGGGCCAGGGAACTGAAGCTTTCTTT; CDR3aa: CASIRGQGTEAFF
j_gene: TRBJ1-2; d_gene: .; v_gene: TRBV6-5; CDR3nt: TGTGCCAGCAGTTACAACTCGCGGCAAACAGGGAATGGCTACACCTTC; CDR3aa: CASSYNSRQTGNGYTF
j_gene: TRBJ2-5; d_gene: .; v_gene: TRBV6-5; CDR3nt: TGTGCCAGCAGTTACTCGGGCATAGGGAGAGAGACCCAGTACTTC; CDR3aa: CASSYSGIGRETQYF
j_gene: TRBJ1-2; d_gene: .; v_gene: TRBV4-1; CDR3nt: TGCGCCAGCAGCATGGGGCAGGGAAGCTATGGCTACACCTTC; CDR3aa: CASSMGQGSYGYTF
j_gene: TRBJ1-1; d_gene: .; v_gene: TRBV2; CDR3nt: TGTGCCAGCAGTGAAAATCCGGGAAAGTGGGACACTGAAGCTTTCTTT; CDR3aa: CASSENPGKWDTEAFF
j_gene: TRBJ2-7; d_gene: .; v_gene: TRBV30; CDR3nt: TGTGCCTGGAGCGCAGGCTCTCCCTACGAGCAGTACTTC; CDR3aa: CAWSAGSPYEQYF
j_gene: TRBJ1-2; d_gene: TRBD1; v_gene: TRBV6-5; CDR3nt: TGTGCCAGCAGGGACAGGGTAGTGGGCTACACCTTC; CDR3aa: CASRDRVVGYTF